What follows are 14 T cell receptor beta chains derived from one specimen sequenced in a study of T-cell memory formation after mild COVID-19. MiXCR, applied by TCRdb to the 5' RACE reads, yields one record per CDR3 protein. The data hold 470,000 or so distinct CDR3 sequences, with 18% observed a single time. The source material was PBMCs or a T cell subset sorted from them (not recorded which). Receptor source: a man aged 18-30 years who had mild COVID-19 (a few samples of this study predate the infection). Cell type and time point are not known.

This chain links TRBV4-3 with TRBJ1-6, with TRBD1 identical over 7 bases. The CDR3 spans 17 residues. Germline CDR1 is LGHNA and CDR2 is YSLEER. Trimming took 0 bases from V and 6 from J; bases not matched to a gene: 8. CDR3: CASSQDFWTGGNSPLHF. As DNA, the CDR3 is TGCGCCAGCAGCCAAGATTTCTGGACAGGTGGTAATTCACCCCTCCACTTT.

The chain couples TRBV6-6 to TRBJ2-1; 8 nucleotides align to TRBD1. V lost 0 bases, J lost 15 bases, and 10 bases stayed unmatched. The CDR3 extends over 14 amino acids. The germline gives CDR1 MNHNY, CDR2 SVGAGI (reference sequence). This CDR3 reads CASSYSAGGGVAFF. The CDR3 DNA sequence: TGTGCCAGCAGTTACTCAGCAGGGGGCGGCGTGGCGTTCTTC.

V usage is TRBV7-9 and J usage is TRBJ1-2; D remains ambiguous. This CDR3 spans 17 amino acids. The germline V gene has CDR1 SEHNR and CDR2 FQNEAQ (reference sequence). V gave up 5 bases and J gave up 1 base, with 20 bases separating them. The chain's CDR3 is CASSLAAGVSLNYGYTF. CDR3 DNA sequence: TGTGCCAGCAGCCTGGCCGCTGGAGTAAGCCTTAACTATGGCTACACCTTC.

This clonotype was detected only a few times. The gene calls are TRBV4-3 and TRBJ2-3; D is tentatively TRBD1 or TRBD2 (7 bases each). Trimming shortened V by 1 base and J by 8 bases, and 16 bases separated the two germline ends. The CDR3 totals 15 residues. CDR1 and CDR2 (germline): LGHNA, YSLEER. CDR3 region: CASSQGGGGDGTQYF. In nucleotides, the CDR3 is TGCGCCAGCAGCCAAGGGGGAGGGGGCGACGGTACGCAGTATTTT.

A few counts support this clonotype. The chain carries TRBV7-2 and TRBJ1-6; no firm D call. The germline V gene encodes CDR1 SGHTA and CDR2 FQGNSA. Between the trimmed V and J ends, which lost 1 base and 0 bases, there was a span of 10 bases. The CDR3 extends over 17 amino acids. The CDR3 bases are TGTGCCAGCAGCTTAGGCGCCCAGAGCTCCTATAATTCACCCCTCCACTTT. It translates to CASSLGAQSSYNSPLHF.

This clonotype has more than one count but fewer than ten. The chain has TRBV7-6 and TRBJ1-2, with D perhaps TRBD1 (5 bases). V dropped 3 bases and J dropped 4 bases, with 15 bases sitting between them. This CDR3 comprises 15 residues. The germline CDR1 and CDR2 sequences are SGHVS and FNYEAQ. In nucleotides, the CDR3 is TGTGCCAGCAGCTTTGACGTAGGGGCAGGCTATGGCTACACCTTC. Amino acid sequence: CASSFDVGAGYGYTF.

This clonotype was detected a few times. This chain uses TRBV6-2 or TRBV6-3 with TRBJ2-2; 8 bases line up with TRBD1. CDR1 and CDR2 from the germline V gene are MNHEY and SVGEGT. This CDR3 is built from 19 residues. V shed 4 bases, J shed 0 bases, and the junction held 13 bases outside the gene matches. CDR3 sequence reads: CASSSTDRELYANTGELFF. CDR3 nucleotide sequence: TGTGCCAGCAGTTCCACGGACAGGGAATTATACGCGAACACCGGGGAGCTGTTTTTT.

Ten or more counts support this clonotype. The V call is TRBV5-5, the J call TRBJ2-5; 7 nucleotides align to TRBD1. Trimming removed 4 bases from V and 5 bases from J; junction bases left unmatched: 8. This CDR3 is 14 amino acids long. Germline V gene data show CDR1 as SGHKS and CDR2 as YYEKEE (reference sequence). The DNA of the CDR3 is TGTGCCAGCAGCCGGGACAGCCTGGGGGAGACCCAGTACTTC. Its translation is CASSRDSLGETQYF.

The rearrangement uses TRBV12-3 or TRBV12-4 and TRBJ2-5; D call uncertain. The CDR3 length is 15 residues. Trimming pared 3 bases from V and 3 bases from J, leaving 14 bases between. The CDR3 reads CASSFVPSREETQYF. The DNA for the CDR3 is TGTGCCAGCAGTTTCGTCCCCTCCCGGGAAGAGACCCAGTACTTC.

A few counts support this clonotype. This chain uses TRBV6-5 with TRBJ2-3; the D call may be TRBD1 or TRBD2 (5 bases each). CDR1 and CDR2 from the germline V gene are MNHEY and SVGAGI. The CDR3 consists of 16 residues. The ends were cut back, 2 bases at V and 6 bases at J, with 18 bases in the middle. CDR3 nucleotides: TGTGCCAGCAGTTACACCCCGGGGCTCCCCCTGGATACGCAGTATTTT. Amino acids: CASSYTPGLPLDTQYF.

This clonotype came up many times. This chain uses TRBV12-3 or TRBV12-4 with TRBJ2-2, with D unclear. Trimming shortened V by 6 bases and J by 3 bases, and 11 bases separated the two germline ends. There are 14 residues in the CDR3. For the CDR3, the DNA is TGTGCCAGCAGGCCATGGTGGGACACCGGGGAGCTGTTTTTT. Its protein product is CASRPWWDTGELFF.

V gene TRBV24-1 combines with J gene TRBJ2-1, with 9 bases identical to TRBD2. Looked up from germline, CDR1 is KGHDR and CDR2 is SFDVKD. The trim removed 5 bases at V and 0 bases at J, leaving 4 bases unmatched. CDR3 length equals 16 residues. The CDR3 DNA sequence: TGTGCCACCAGTGGGGCTAGCGGGGTCTCCTACAATGAGCAGTTCTTC. It translates to CATSGASGVSYNEQFF.

This clonotype was detected a few times. The chain carries TRBV3-1 and TRBJ1-1; the D is unclear. V lost 1 base and J lost 8, with 11 bases in between. Germline V gene lookup returns CDR1 LGHDT and CDR2 YNNKEL (reference sequence). This CDR3 has 13 amino acids. The CDR3 DNA sequence: TGTGCCAGCAGCCAAGGGTTTGGGCAAGAAGCTTTCTTT. Translated, it gives CASSQGFGQEAFF.

As to this clonotype: Just one base apart from a much larger clone, this may be a read error. This chain uses TRBV4-3 with TRBJ1-5; D remains unclear. The CDR3 consists of 15 residues. Trimming cost V 1 base and J 0 bases, with 7 bases left between them. CDR1 LGHNA and CDR2 YSLEER come from the germline V gene. CDR3 in DNA: TGCGCCAGCAGCCAAGGGCGGGGTAGCAATCAGCCCCAGCATTTT. This translates into CASSQGRGSNQPQHF.